One T cell receptor beta chain is described in this entry. Its cognate antigen is unknown. This sample stems from a study of cytomegalovirus exposure and HLA in healthy donors. For the study at large: The Caucasian-associated ancestry cluster held 80% to 90% of over 350 genotyped donors. Study results and limitations: In a later analysis, V- and J-gene trimming of beta chains associated with a DCLRE1C missense variant, replicated independently. 16,951 TCR beta sequences were associated with HLA alleles at 0.05 false discovery rate in a later analysis. The investigators catalogued 150 to 200 TCR beta chains as cytomegalovirus-associated.

This CDR3 has 16 residues. With V trimmed by 1 base and J by 0 bases, 1 base remained unmatched. Looked up from germline, CDR1 is SNHLY and CDR2 is FYNNEI. The study ran its PCR with 60 Vbeta and 13 Jbeta primers. The data were produced by immunoSEQ multiplex PCR, yet TCRdb's version contains in-frame clones alone and is incomplete. This repertoire shows 100,000 to 150,000 clones, roughly 80% found once; its top ten account for approximately 11%. The chain is built from TRBV2 and TRBJ2-3; TRBD2 matches at 10 bases. Input material: PBMCs. This sequence was found in a man aged 30 to 45 in good health and CMV-seropositive. CDR3 DNA sequence: TGTGCCAGCAGTGAAGGGACTAGCGGCAGCACAGATACGCAGTATTTT. Its protein is CASSEGTSGSTDTQYF.